Listed here are 30 T cell receptor beta chains from one sample, sequenced in a study of neurological immune-mediated disorders (dated by TCRdb to about 2019). The library was produced with 5' RACE. TCRdb lists the instrument as Illumina HiSeq 2500. TCRdb reworked the public reads: Q25 trimming with fastp, MiXCR clone assembly, productive beta chains retained. Entries are consolidated by CDR3 protein sequence, retaining the most common genes and DNA. Here the sample has 50,000 to 60,000 distinct CDR3 sequences; under 4.5% occur a single time. Together, the top ten hold about 2% of the sample. Material for sequencing was CD4+ T cells from blood. All receptors derive from a woman in her 40s with multiple sclerosis.

Ten or more counts support this clonotype. The gene calls are TRBV20-1 and TRBJ1-1; TRBD1 is a possible D gene (6 bases). Trimming left V 0 bases short and J 3 bases short, with 14 bases between. Germline lookup yields CDR1 DFQATT and CDR2 SNEGSKA (reference sequence). This CDR3 region has 15 residues. As DNA, the CDR3 is TGCAGTGCTAGAGATATCGGAGGGGGACACACTGAAGCTTTCTTT. Its translation is CSARDIGGGHTEAFF.

In its sample, this clonotype was seen many times. The rearrangement links TRBV27 to TRBJ2-7, with a tentative D call TRBD2 (5 bases). CDR1 is MNHEY and CDR2 is SMNVEV in the germline V gene (reference sequence). Trimming cost V 6 bases and J 3 bases, with 15 bases left between them. CDR3 length: 14 amino acids. This CDR3 is CASSSTGRGYEQYF. In DNA form, the CDR3 reads TGTGCCAGCAGCTCCACTGGTCGGGGCTACGAGCAGTACTTC.

This clonotype was counted at least ten times. The chain carries TRBV5-1 and TRBJ2-7; D is unresolved. Germline loops: CDR1 SGHRS, CDR2 YFSETQ. This CDR3 region has 14 residues. Trimming shortened V by 1 base and J by 3 bases, and 11 bases separated the two germline ends. CDR3 sequence: CASSLSPVFYEQYF. The DNA of the CDR3 is TGCGCCAGCAGCTTGTCTCCGGTTTTCTACGAGCAGTACTTC. The complete variable domain, with remaining parts taken from reference TRBV5-1 and TRBJ2-7, reads KAGVTQTPRYLIKTRGQQVTLSCSPISGHRSVSWYQQTPGQGLQFLFEYFSETQRNKGNFPGRFSGRQFSNSRSEMNVSTLELGDSALYLCASSLSPVFYEQYFGPGTRLTVT.

This clonotype has a count of ten or more. DNA for the CDR3: TGTGCCAGCAGCGTAGGGGAGGGGAATGCAGATACGCAGTATTTT. Translated: CASSVGEGNADTQYF. The chain recombines TRBV9 with TRBJ2-3; TRBD2 agrees at 7 bases. The CDR3 has 15 residues. Germline loops: CDR1 SGDLS, CDR2 YYNGEE. V was clipped by 0 bases and J by 4 bases; unmatched bases: 5.

This clonotype has a count of ten or more. The chain recombines TRBV3-1 with TRBJ1-1; D possibly corresponds to TRBD1 (5 bases). There are 17 residues in the CDR3. Trimming left V 0 bases short and J 5 bases short, with 19 bases between. Germline assignment: CDR1 LGHDT and CDR2 YNNKEL (reference sequence). The CDR3 DNA reads TGTGCCAGCAGCCAAGATATTGTCTCGCCAGGGAAAACTGAAGCTTTCTTT. Translation gives CASSQDIVSPGKTEAFF.

This clonotype was seen repeatedly, ten times or more. CDR3 amino acids: CSAGRGQAYNEQFF. The CDR3 DNA reads TGCAGTGCTGGAAGGGGACAGGCCTACAATGAGCAGTTCTTC. This sequence joins TRBV20-1 and TRBJ2-1; TRBD1 matches 8 bases. Per the germline V gene, CDR1 is DFQATT and CDR2 is SNEGSKA (reference sequence). This CDR3 has 14 amino acids. V lost 5 bases and J lost 2; bases outside the gene matches: 5.

This clonotype was seen repeatedly, ten times or more. The gene calls are TRBV2 and TRBJ1-6; possibly TRBD1 for D (6 bases). V gave up 6 bases and J gave up 0 bases, with 15 bases separating them. The CDR3 sequence is 17 residues long. Per the germline V gene, CDR1 is SNHLY and CDR2 is FYNNEI. Here the CDR3 DNA reads TGTGCCAGCAGCCAGCCGGGACAAAACTCCTATAATTCACCCCTCCACTTT. It encodes CASSQPGQNSYNSPLHF.

The table lists this clonotype with many counts. CDR3 sequence reads: CSARRGQGGDEQYF. The CDR3, as DNA: TGCAGTGCTAGGCGTGGACAGGGTGGCGACGAGCAGTACTTC. V is TRBV20-1 and J is TRBJ2-7; 8 positions agree with TRBD1. V was clipped by 3 bases and J by 5 bases; unmatched bases: 9. The CDR3 spans 14 residues. The germline V gene encodes CDR1 DFQATT and CDR2 SNEGSKA (reference sequence).

This clonotype was seen many times. The rearrangement links TRBV5-1 to TRBJ2-7, with 15 bases that match TRBD2. V dropped 4 bases and J dropped 6; count of bases not matched to a gene: 5. CDR1 SGHRS and CDR2 YFSETQ come from the germline V gene. The CDR3 is made up of 15 amino acids. CDR3 protein: CASSGRTSGGAEQYF. CDR3 nucleotide sequence: TGCGCCAGCAGCGGCAGGACTAGCGGGGGGGCCGAGCAGTACTTC.

This clonotype was recorded many times. The J gene is TRBJ2-1, the V gene TRBV2; tentative D call: TRBD2 (6 bases). CDR1 is SNHLY and CDR2 is FYNNEI in the germline V gene. Trimming pared 10 bases from V and 0 bases from J, leaving 10 bases between. This CDR3 comprises 13 residues. CDR3 nucleotide sequence: TGTGCCATCGCGGGGACCTCCTACAATGAGCAGTTCTTC. Translation gives CAIAGTSYNEQFF.

This clonotype was seen many times. The V and J genes are TRBV9 and TRBJ1-2; 9 nucleotides agree with TRBD1. V dropped 3 bases and J dropped 3; count of bases not matched to a gene: 3. Germline values: CDR1 SGDLS, CDR2 YYNGEE. The CDR3 is 14 residues long. CDR3 bases: TGTGCCAGCAGCGCGGGACAGGGCGACTATGGCTACACCTTC. Protein sequence: CASSAGQGDYGYTF. Filled out from reference TRBV9 and TRBJ1-2, the complete variable domain reads DSGVTQTPKHLITATGQRVTLRCSPRSGDLSVYWYQQSLDQGLQFLIQYYNGEERAKGNILERFSAQQFPDLHSELNLSSLELGDSALYFCASSAGQGDYGYTFGSGTRLTVV.

There are many counts of this clonotype. The gene calls are TRBV11-2 and TRBJ2-1, with TRBD2 identical over 8 bases. Germline CDR1 is SGHAT and CDR2 is FQNNGV. The CDR3 covers 14 residues. The ends lost 4 bases at V and 4 bases at J; junction bases unmatched: 3. The chain's CDR3 is CASSSAGGYNEQFF. The CDR3 DNA follows: TGTGCCAGCAGCTCCGCGGGGGGTTACAATGAGCAGTTCTTC.

This clonotype was detected a few times. J is TRBJ2-6 and V is TRBV7-9; TRBD2 is a possible D gene (6 bases). The CDR3 covers 16 residues. In germline, CDR1 is SEHNR, CDR2 FQNEAQ (reference sequence). V lost 6 bases and J 4 bases, leaving 16 bases between the germline ends. CDR3: CASSQARRDGANVLTF. CDR3 coding DNA: TGTGCCAGCAGTCAAGCGCGGAGGGACGGGGCCAACGTCCTGACTTTC.

This clonotype was seen only a few times. The J gene is TRBJ2-3, the V gene TRBV10-2; 10 positions agree with TRBD1. Germline loops: CDR1 WSHSY, CDR2 SAAADI. This CDR3 has 14 amino acids. With V trimmed by 6 bases and J by 6 bases, 6 bases remained unmatched. Here the CDR3 DNA reads TGCGCCAGCAGGAAGACAGGGGGCTGGGATACGCAGTATTTT. Amino acid sequence: CASRKTGGWDTQYF.

This clonotype occurred many times. V is TRBV5-5 and J is TRBJ1-2; a possible D gene is TRBD1 (5 bases). The CDR3 runs to 13 residues. CDR1 and CDR2 (germline): SGHKS, YYEKEE (reference sequence). V lost 2 bases and J 5 bases, leaving 10 bases between the germline ends. The CDR3 is CASSFGGEYGYTF. The CDR3 nucleotides read TGTGCCAGCAGCTTCGGGGGGGAATATGGCTACACCTTC. Full variable domain (rest looked up from reference TRBV5-5 and TRBJ1-2): DAGVTQSPTHLIKTRGQQVTLRCSPISGHKSVSWYQQVLGQGPQFIFQYYEKEERGRGNFPDRFSARQFPNYSSELNVNALLLGDSALYLCASSFGGEYGYTFGSGTRLTVV.

This clonotype was seen many times. The rearrangement uses TRBV20-1 and TRBJ2-2, with a weak D call TRBD1 (6 bases). Between the trimmed V and J ends, which lost 6 bases and 2 bases, there was a span of 16 bases. CDR1 is DFQATT and CDR2 is SNEGSKA in the germline V gene (reference sequence). The CDR3 totals 15 residues. In DNA form, the CDR3 reads TGCAGTGCCCGCAACTCCGGGACAAACACCGGGGAGCTGTTTTTT. This gives the protein CSARNSGTNTGELFF.

This clonotype was picked up many times. The chain carries TRBV5-1 and TRBJ1-1; 8 bases are shared with TRBD1. In germline, CDR1 is SGHRS, CDR2 YFSETQ. The CDR3 loop spans 15 amino acids. V trimming: 5 bases; J trimming: 0 bases; junction bases outside the gene matches: 6. CDR3 nucleotide sequence: TGCGCCAGCAGGAGGGACAGGCACTTGAACACTGAAGCTTTCTTT. Translation gives CASRRDRHLNTEAFF.

The table lists this clonotype with many counts. The chain recombines TRBV11-2 with TRBJ1-6; 7 bases align to TRBD1. After removal of 5 bases from V and 8 bases from J, the junction contained 15 bases not matched to a gene. Germline values: CDR1 SGHAT, CDR2 FQNNGV. The CDR3 contains 17 residues. The CDR3 DNA follows: TGTGCCAGCAGCCCTGCCGGAGGGGGCCGCCTAGATTCACCCCTCCACTTT. Protein sequence: CASSPAGGGRLDSPLHF.

This clonotype was seen repeatedly, ten times or more. The chain is built from TRBV7-2 and TRBJ2-3; TRBD2 aligns across 12 bases. With V trimmed by 1 base and J by 6 bases, 8 bases remained unmatched. The germline gives CDR1 SGHTA, CDR2 FQGNSA. The CDR3 sequence is 17 residues long. CDR3 bases: TGTGCCAGCAGCTTAGACCTAGCGGGGGGGGCTATGGATACGCAGTATTTT. Translated, it gives CASSLDLAGGAMDTQYF.

This clonotype occurred many times. The chain couples TRBV3-1 to TRBJ1-1; D gene unclear. V dropped 4 bases and J dropped 1 base, with 7 bases sitting between them. Looked up from germline, CDR1 is LGHDT and CDR2 is YNNKEL (reference sequence). The CDR3 extends over 13 amino acids. The CDR3 here is CASSPLWNTEAFF. The CDR3 DNA follows: TGTGCCAGCAGCCCCTTGTGGAACACTGAAGCTTTCTTT.

There are many counts of this clonotype. The V and J genes are TRBV6-1 and TRBJ1-5; perhaps TRBD1 as D (5 bases). Trimming pared 8 bases from V and 6 bases from J, leaving 23 bases between. This CDR3 is built from 16 residues. Germline CDR1 and CDR2: MNHNS and SASEGT. In DNA, the CDR3 is TGTGCCAGCCGAAAGATGGACTCCTTCGGGGGTCAGCCCCAGCATTTT. This gives the protein CASRKMDSFGGQPQHF.

Concerning this clonotype: A much bigger clone sits one base away, suggesting this may be a read error. The rearrangement uses TRBV12-3 or TRBV12-4 and TRBJ2-1, with D possibly being TRBD1 (6 bases). CDR3 length: 13 residues. With 7 bases removed from V and 6 bases from J, the gap between germline ends came to 13 bases. In DNA form, the CDR3 reads TGTGCCAGCACCAAGGACAGTTGCAATGAGCAGTTCTTC. It specifies CASTKDSCNEQFF.

Note on this clonotype: The CDR3 does not end in the conserved phenylalanine or tryptophan, so this is likely a read error. The chain uses TRBV5-1 and TRBJ2-6, with 9 positions matching TRBD1. Losses at the gene ends were 2 bases for V and 1 base for J; bases not matched to a gene: 4. The V gene's germline CDR1 is SGHRS and CDR2 YFSETQ. This CDR3 is built from 17 residues. The CDR3 DNA is TGCGCCAGCAGCTTTAAGGGACAGGGATCTGGGGCCAACGTCCTGACTTGC. Translation: CASSFKGQGSGANVLTC.

The chain joins TRBV27 to TRBJ1-5; a weak D match, TRBD1 (6 bases). This CDR3 is built from 18 residues. The V end lost 0 bases, the J end lost 2 bases, and 17 bases lay between the germline ends. Germline lookup yields CDR1 MNHEY and CDR2 SMNVEV (reference sequence). The CDR3: CASSLSGWRGAGNQPQHF. The DNA of the CDR3 is TGTGCCAGCAGTTTATCCGGCTGGCGGGGGGCAGGCAATCAGCCCCAGCATTTT.

This clonotype showed up many times. The V call is TRBV2, the J call TRBJ1-2, with a weak D call TRBD1 (6 bases). V dropped 8 bases and J dropped 4 bases, with 17 bases sitting between them. This CDR3 has 14 amino acids. Germline lookup yields CDR1 SNHLY and CDR2 FYNNEI. CDR3 sequence reads: CASLKDSTTYGYTF. Written as DNA, the CDR3 is TGTGCCAGCCTAAAGGACAGTACCACCTATGGCTACACCTTC. Filled out from reference TRBV2 and TRBJ1-2, the complete variable domain reads EPEVTQTPSHQVTQMGQEVILRCVPISNHLYFYWYRQILGQKVEFLVSFYNNEISEKSEIFDDQFSVERPDGSNFTLKIRSTKLEDSAMYFCASLKDSTTYGYTFGSGTRLTVV.

This clonotype has ten or more counts. V usage is TRBV25-1 and J usage is TRBJ1-1; 9 bases match TRBD1. This CDR3 has 15 residues. V trimming: 9 bases; J trimming: 4 bases; junction bases outside the gene matches: 12. Germline V gene data show CDR1 as MGHDK and CDR2 as SYGVNS. The DNA of the CDR3 is TGTGCCAGTAGAAGATCGGGACAGGGAATCACTGAAGCTTTCTTT. This gives the protein CASRRSGQGITEAFF.

At least ten counts were recorded for this clonotype. The rearrangement uses TRBV4-1 and TRBJ1-3; D is unclear. CDR1 MGHRA and CDR2 YSYEKL come from the germline V gene. The CDR3 runs to 15 residues. Trimming stripped 0 bases from V and 3 bases from J, with 9 bases between. CDR3 protein: CASSQDQRDGNTIYF. The CDR3 nucleotides are TGCGCCAGCAGCCAAGATCAGAGGGATGGAAACACCATATATTTT.

This clonotype is classed as medium-sized. The genes are TRBV5-1 and TRBJ2-7; 8 bases are a match to TRBD1. The CDR3 sequence is 16 residues long. Germline-derived CDR1 and CDR2 are SGHRS and YFSETQ. With V trimmed by 0 bases and J by 3 bases, 8 bases remained unmatched. The CDR3 nucleotides read TGCGCCAGCAGCTTGGAACCCGCCGGGACAGGCTACGAGCAGTACTTC. Protein: CASSLEPAGTGYEQYF. The full variable domain, its missing parts supplied by reference TRBV5-1 and TRBJ2-7, is KAGVTQTPRYLIKTRGQQVTLSCSPISGHRSVSWYQQTPGQGLQFLFEYFSETQRNKGNFPGRFSGRQFSNSRSEMNVSTLELGDSALYLCASSLEPAGTGYEQYFGPGTRLTVT.

This clonotype was observed at least ten times. V usage is TRBV7-9 and J usage is TRBJ1-1; D not certain. CDR3 length: 13 residues. Germline CDR1 and CDR2: SEHNR and FQNEAQ (reference sequence). With 2 bases removed from V and 5 bases from J, the gap between germline ends came to 9 bases. CDR3 nucleotide sequence: TGTGCCAGCAGCTTATCCGCGGAAACTGAAGCTTTCTTT. It is translated as CASSLSAETEAFF.

This clonotype has a count of ten or more. The chain links TRBV10-3 to TRBJ2-1, with D maybe TRBD1 (6 bases). V was clipped by 11 bases and J by 0 bases, with 17 bases between them. Germline V gene lookup returns CDR1 ENHRY and CDR2 SYGVKD. The CDR3 covers 15 residues. DNA for the CDR3: TGTGCCGCCGCACAGGGCCCTAGCTCCTACAATGAGCAGTTCTTC. This encodes CAAAQGPSSYNEQFF.